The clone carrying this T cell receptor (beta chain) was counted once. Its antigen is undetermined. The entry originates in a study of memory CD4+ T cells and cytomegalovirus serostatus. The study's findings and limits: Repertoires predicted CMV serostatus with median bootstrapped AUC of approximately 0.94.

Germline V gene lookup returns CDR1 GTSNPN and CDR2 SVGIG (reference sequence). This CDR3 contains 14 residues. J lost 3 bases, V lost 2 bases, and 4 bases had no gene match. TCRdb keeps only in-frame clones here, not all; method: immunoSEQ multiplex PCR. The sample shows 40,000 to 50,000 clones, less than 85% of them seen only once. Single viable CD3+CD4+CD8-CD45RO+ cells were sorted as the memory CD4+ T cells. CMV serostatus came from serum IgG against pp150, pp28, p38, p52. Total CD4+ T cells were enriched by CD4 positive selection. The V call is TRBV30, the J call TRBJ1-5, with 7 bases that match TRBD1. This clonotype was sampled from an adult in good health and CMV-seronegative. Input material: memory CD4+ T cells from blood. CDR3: CAWSNTGVNQPQHF. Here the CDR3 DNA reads TGTGCCTGGAGTAATACAGGGGTCAATCAGCCCCAGCATTTT.